One and the same sample provided the 22 T cell receptor beta chains below, sequenced in a study of blood T cell repertoires in COVID-19. Measured with immunoSEQ multiplex PCR; TCRdb has only the in-frame clones, and not every one. The sample contains 250,000 to 300,000 clones, around 91% of which appear only once. The sample comprised peripheral blood. Source of these receptors: a woman aged 60-75 years with COVID-19, enrolled during active disease.

The chain couples TRBV5-5 to TRBJ2-7, with D maybe TRBD2 (7 bases). CDR3 length: 15 amino acids. V lost 5 bases, J lost 4 bases, and 19 bases lay in between. Germline loops: CDR1 SGHKS, CDR2 YYEKEE (reference sequence). The CDR3 bases are TGTGCCAGCAGACCTTGGGAGGGGGTAGGGTACGAGCAGTACTTC. Its translation is CASRPWEGVGYEQYF. Full variable domain (outside the CDR3, taken from reference TRBV5-5 and TRBJ2-7): DAGVTQSPTHLIKTRGQQVTLRCSPISGHKSVSWYQQVLGQGPQFIFQYYEKEERGRGNFPDRFSARQFPNYSSELNVNALLLGDSALYLCASRPWEGVGYEQYFGPGTRLTVT.

The chain carries TRBV6-5 and TRBJ2-3; 8 nucleotides agree with TRBD1. The length of the CDR3 is 16 residues. Germline trimming cut 2 bases from V and 3 bases from J; bases unmatched to any gene: 7. Looked up from germline, CDR1 is MNHEY and CDR2 is SVGAGI. CDR3 bases: TGTGCCAGCAGTTACCAACGACAGGGGTTAACAGATACGCAGTATTTT. Translation gives CASSYQRQGLTDTQYF.

J is TRBJ1-2 and V is TRBV2, with TRBD1 matching 8 bases. Per germline, CDR1 SNHLY and CDR2 FYNNEI. The V segment lost 0 bases and the J segment 4 bases; nucleotides outside the gene matches: 7. The CDR3 runs 16 residues. CDR3 sequence reads: CASSEALGGQGYGYTF. In DNA form, the CDR3 reads TGTGCCAGCAGTGAAGCGCTTGGCGGACAGGGCTATGGCTACACCTTC.

This chain joins TRBV6-5 and TRBJ2-1; the D gene is possibly TRBD1 (7 bases). V was shortened by 2 bases and J by 10 bases, with 18 bases between the two germline ends. This CDR3 comprises 15 residues. Germline V CDR1 and CDR2: MNHEY, SVGAGI. The CDR3 DNA sequence: TGTGCCAGCAGTTACGGTTGGAGGGGGCGTCGCGAGCAGTTCTTC. This gives the protein CASSYGWRGRREQFF.

The V and J genes are TRBV27 and TRBJ2-7; the D is unclear. The germline V gene encodes CDR1 MNHEY and CDR2 SMNVEV (reference sequence). Between the trimmed V and J ends, which lost 7 bases and 5 bases, there was a span of 12 bases. There are 12 residues in the CDR3. The CDR3 region is CASKGSDHEQYF. CDR3 sequence (DNA): TGTGCCAGCAAAGGAAGCGATCACGAGCAGTACTTC.

J is TRBJ1-1 and V is TRBV11-2; D is possibly TRBD1 (6 bases). The germline V gene encodes CDR1 SGHAT and CDR2 FQNNGV. V lost 3 bases, J lost 1 base, and 15 bases lay in between. The CDR3 runs to 16 residues. The CDR3 spells CASSLALQGSNTEAFF. DNA for the CDR3: TGTGCCAGCAGCTTGGCCCTCCAGGGGTCGAACACTGAAGCTTTCTTT.

The chain is built from TRBV19 and TRBJ1-1; D may be TRBD1 (6 bases). This CDR3 is 13 amino acids long. Germline assignment: CDR1 LNHDA and CDR2 SQIVND (reference sequence). Trimming removed 7 bases at V and 4 bases at J, with 13 bases between. CDR3 bases: TGTGCCAGTACTCGGGTCAGGGGCACTGAAGCTTTCTTT. Protein sequence: CASTRVRGTEAFF.

The chain carries TRBV7-3 and TRBJ1-2; TRBD1 matches 7 bases. CDR3 length: 13 amino acids. The trim removed 5 bases at V and 4 bases at J, leaving 4 bases unmatched. The germline CDR1 and CDR2 sequences are SGHTA and FQGTGA. The CDR3 spells CASSRDRAYGYTF. The CDR3 DNA is TGTGCCAGCAGCAGAGACAGGGCCTATGGCTACACCTTC. The full variable domain, in which reference TRBV7-3 and TRBJ1-2 provide the parts outside the CDR3, is GAGVSQTPSNKVTEKGKYVELRCDPISGHTALYWYRQSLGQGPEFLIYFQGTGAADDSGLPNDRFFAVRPEGSVSTLKIQRTERGDSAVYLCASSRDRAYGYTFGSGTRLTVV.

The genes are TRBV11-3 and TRBJ2-7; D not resolved. The ends were cut back, 2 bases at V and 2 bases at J, with 7 bases in the middle. CDR1 and CDR2 (germline): SGHNT, YENEEA. This CDR3 region has 13 residues. CDR3 nucleotide sequence: TGTGCCAGCAGCTTATTTAGTACCTACGAGCAGTACTTC. It specifies CASSLFSTYEQYF.

The rearrangement uses TRBV10-3 and TRBJ1-1; D remains unclear. V lost 2 bases, J lost 4 bases, and 11 bases lay in between. CDR1 ENHRY and CDR2 SYGVKD come from the germline V gene. CDR3 length: 14 amino acids. In DNA, the CDR3 is TGTGCCATCAGTGAGACAATTTCGGGCACTGAAGCTTTCTTT. It yields the protein CAISETISGTEAFF.

J is TRBJ2-3 and V is TRBV5-1, with D possibly TRBD1 on 5 matching bases. From germline, CDR1 is SGHRS and CDR2 YFSETQ. The V gene lost 5 bases and the J gene lost 5 bases, with 18 bases spanning the gap. There are 15 residues in the CDR3. Here the CDR3 reads CASSIPAGQGDTQYF. For the CDR3, the DNA is TGCGCCAGCAGTATCCCCGCCGGGCAGGGAGATACGCAGTATTTT.

With regard to this clone: Other nucleotide sequences from this sample produce the same CDR3. The V call is TRBV5-4, the J call TRBJ1-1, with 8 positions matching TRBD1. This CDR3 is 13 amino acids long. Trimming took 1 base from V and 4 from J; bases not matched to a gene: 0. The V gene's germline CDR1 is SGHNT and CDR2 YYREEE (reference sequence). The CDR3 reads CASSLQGATEAFF. The DNA for the CDR3 is TGTGCCAGCAGCTTGCAGGGGGCCACTGAAGCTTTCTTT.

This rearrangement joins TRBV7-6 to TRBJ2-2, with 8 bases aligning to TRBD1. The J segment lost 3 bases and the V segment lost 3 bases, leaving 6 bases of the junction unmatched. From germline, CDR1 is SGHVS and CDR2 FNYEAQ. The CDR3 consists of 16 residues. CDR3: CASSFGQGWDTGELFF. CDR3 DNA: TGTGCCAGCAGCTTCGGACAGGGTTGGGACACCGGGGAGCTGTTTTTT.

The rearrangement joins TRBV6-2 or TRBV6-3 to TRBJ2-1; maybe TRBD2 (6 bases). CDR3 length: 14 residues. Trimming took off 6 bases at V and 6 bases at J, with 15 bases between the two ends. The V gene's germline CDR1 is MNHEY and CDR2 SVGEGT. The CDR3 sequence is CASSRRVVSNEQFF. DNA for the CDR3: TGTGCCAGCAGCCGGAGGGTGGTCTCCAATGAGCAGTTCTTC.

The J gene is TRBJ1-1, the V gene TRBV18; D might be TRBD1 (5 bases). The CDR3 consists of 15 residues. The V end lost 1 base, the J end lost 0 bases, and 9 bases lay between the germline ends. In germline, CDR1 is KGHSH, CDR2 LQKENI. The CDR3 DNA is TGTGCCAGCTCACCACAGCGACAGCTGAACACTGAAGCTTTCTTT. Its protein product is CASSPQRQLNTEAFF. The whole variable domain, remainder taken from reference TRBV18 and TRBJ1-1, is NAGVMQNPRHLVRRRGQEARLRCSPMKGHSHVYWYRQLPEEGLKFMVYLQKENIIDESGMPKERFSAEFPKEGPSILRIQQVVRGDSAAYFCASSPQRQLNTEAFFGQGTRLTVV.

The genes are TRBV5-4 and TRBJ1-6, with a possible D match to TRBD1 (5 bases). Germline CDR1 and CDR2: SGHNT and YYREEE (reference sequence). V lost 4 bases and J 5 bases, leaving 16 bases between the germline ends. The CDR3 is made up of 16 amino acids. In DNA, the CDR3 is TGTGCCAGCAGCGCAGGGCTTCAAAGGGATAATTCACCCCTCCACTTT. It is translated as CASSAGLQRDNSPLHF.

V usage is TRBV2 and J usage is TRBJ1-6, with unresolved D. Germline loops: CDR1 SNHLY, CDR2 FYNNEI. CDR3 length: 17 residues. With 5 bases removed from V and 4 bases from J, the gap between germline ends came to 18 bases. The DNA for the CDR3 is TGTGCCAGCAGTTTGCGGGCAGCCGGCCTATATAATTCACCCCTCCACTTT. It encodes CASSLRAAGLYNSPLHF.

The rearrangement links TRBV5-8 to TRBJ2-3; D not resolved. CDR1 SGHTS and CDR2 YDEGEE come from the germline V gene. V lost 1 base to trimming and J lost 2 bases, with 11 bases between them. There are 15 residues in the CDR3. The CDR3 loop reads CASSLTESSTDTQYF. The CDR3 bases are TGTGCCAGCAGCTTGACAGAAAGCTCCACAGATACGCAGTATTTT.

This clone has a single count. The chain couples TRBV5-1 to TRBJ1-5; 7 nucleotides agree with TRBD1. This CDR3 spans 15 amino acids. V dropped 4 bases and J dropped 0; count of bases not matched to a gene: 4. Germline CDR1 and CDR2: SGHRS and YFSETQ. The CDR3 spells CASSPGTVSNQPQHF. The CDR3, as DNA: TGCGCCAGCAGCCCAGGGACAGTTAGCAATCAGCCCCAGCATTTT.

V usage is TRBV9 and J usage is TRBJ2-5; D is ambiguous. This CDR3 contains 15 residues. The germline CDR1 and CDR2 sequences are SGDLS and YYNGEE. Trimming took 2 bases from V and 5 from J, leaving 16 bases between them. CDR3 bases: TGTGCCAGCAGCGTTGCGATCACCGACGGGGAGACCCAGTACTTC. It codes for CASSVAITDGETQYF.

The V and J genes are TRBV6-5 and TRBJ2-7; 10 positions match TRBD1. The length of the CDR3 is 15 residues. Germline trimming cut 3 bases from V and 2 bases from J; bases unmatched to any gene: 4. CDR1 is MNHEY, CDR2 SVGAGI, per germline. The CDR3 sequence: CASSYRTGGAYEQYF. CDR3 DNA: TGTGCCAGCAGTTATCGGACAGGGGGGGCCTACGAGCAGTACTTC.

The rearrangement uses TRBV9 and TRBJ2-2; 10 nucleotides line up with TRBD1. Germline-derived CDR1 and CDR2 are SGDLS and YYNGEE. The CDR3 covers 16 residues. Trimming at V came to 2 bases and at J to 3 bases, leaving 4 bases not matched to a gene. The CDR3 DNA reads TGTGCCAGCAGCGTCGCCGGACAGGGGGACACCGGGGAGCTGTTTTTT. Its translation is CASSVAGQGDTGELFF.